The rows below give T cell receptor beta chains drawn from one sample of a study of T-cell memory formation after mild COVID-19. TCRdb reprocessed the 5' RACE reads with MiXCR, giving one entry per CDR3 protein. The sample carries 200,000 to 250,000 distinct CDR3 sequences, around a tenth recorded once. Source material: PBMCs or a T cell subset sorted from them (not recorded which). All receptors come from a young man who had mild COVID-19 (a few samples of this study predate the infection). Cell type and time point are not known. Both conserved end residues are part of each CDR3. The D gene is left open where the match is weak. Clone size is stated in some rows and not others, as once, few, many or a class when expanded.

D gene,V gene,clone size,J gene,CDR3 protein,CDR3 DNA
.,TRBV27,.,TRBJ2-5,CASSSPRETQYF,TGTGCCAGCAGTTCCCCACGGGAGACCCAGTACTTC
.,TRBV20-1,many,TRBJ1-5,CSARTPLGPQHF,TGCAGTGCGAGAACCCCACTTGGGCCCCAGCATTTT
.,TRBV5-5,few,TRBJ1-1,CASSLQTGVNTEAFF,TGTGCCAGCAGCTTGCAGACAGGAGTGAACACTGAAGCTTTCTTT
.,TRBV4-1,.,TRBJ2-1,CASSQPSVRGWNEQFF,TGCGCCAGCAGCCAACCTTCGGTGAGGGGGTGGAATGAGCAGTTCTTC
.,TRBV2,many,TRBJ2-1,CASGGIGNEQFF,TGTGCCAGCGGGGGTATTGGGAATGAGCAGTTCTTC
TRBD1,TRBV12-3/TRBV12-4,few,TRBJ1-4,CASGRQGGSTNEKLFF,TGTGCCAGCGGTAGACAGGGGGGATCGACTAATGAAAAACTGTTTTTT
.,TRBV5-5,.,TRBJ2-5,CASSLQPQETQYF,TGTGCCAGCAGCTTGCAGCCCCAAGAGACCCAGTACTTC
.,TRBV10-3,many,TRBJ2-4,CAISESVGRGANIQYF,TGTGCCATCAGTGAGTCGGTGGGACGGGGGGCAAACATTCAGTACTTC
.,TRBV10-3,few,TRBJ2-2,CAISGSSDVNTGELFF,TGTGCCATCAGTGGGAGTTCCGACGTGAACACCGGGGAGCTGTTTTTT
TRBD2,TRBV6-5,.,TRBJ2-7,CASSALAGGYEQYF,TGTGCCAGCAGTGCCCTCGCGGGGGGCTACGAGCAGTACTTC
.,TRBV19,.,TRBJ1-5,CASSPVGGGNQPQHF,TGTGCCAGTAGTCCCGTAGGGGGAGGCAATCAGCCCCAGCATTTT
TRBD2,TRBV20-1,few,TRBJ2-3,CSASLTSGYTDTQYF,TGCAGTGCTAGTTTGACTAGCGGGTACACAGATACGCAGTATTTT
TRBD1,TRBV6-6,few,TRBJ2-1,CASRSQGNEQFF,TGTGCCAGCAGGTCACAGGGGAATGAGCAGTTCTTC
.,TRBV19,few,TRBJ2-1,CASRKGVLDEQFF,TGTGCCAGTCGGAAGGGCGTTTTGGATGAGCAGTTCTTC
.,TRBV7-2,few,TRBJ1-6,CASSLEPGRSPLHF,TGTGCCAGCAGCTTAGAACCGGGGCGGTCACCCCTCCACTTT
TRBD2,TRBV7-2,.,TRBJ2-1,CASSLVTSGWDEQFF,TGTGCCAGCAGCTTAGTAACTAGCGGTTGGGATGAGCAGTTCTTC
.,TRBV20-1,many,TRBJ2-1,CSVDEGLREQFF,TGCAGTGTTGACGAGGGTCTCCGGGAGCAGTTCTTC
TRBD1,TRBV9,.,TRBJ2-7,CASSIRQGYEQYF,TGTGCCAGCAGCATCCGACAGGGCTACGAGCAGTACTTC
.,TRBV2,.,TRBJ2-3,CAILIDSGTQYF,TGTGCCATTTTGATCGACTCTGGGACGCAGTATTTT
.,TRBV7-9,.,TRBJ1-3,CASSLQTAGTRNTIYF,TGTGCCAGCAGCTTACAAACCGCCGGGACCCGAAACACCATATATTTT
.,TRBV30,.,TRBJ1-2,CAWARQGGGYTF,TGTGCCTGGGCACGGCAGGGAGGCGGCTACACCTTC
.,TRBV11-2,.,TRBJ1-4,CASSLFRTAATNEKLFF,TGTGCCAGCAGCTTGTTCAGGACGGCTGCAACTAATGAAAAACTGTTTTTT
.,TRBV12-3/TRBV12-4,.,TRBJ1-5,CASSFQDSNQPQHF,TGTGCCAGCAGTTTCCAGGATAGCAATCAGCCCCAGCATTTT
.,TRBV10-3,.,TRBJ2-3,CAIRTVTSTDTQYF,TGTGCCATCCGGACAGTTACTAGCACAGATACGCAGTATTTT
TRBD2,TRBV7-3,many,TRBJ2-5,CASSTTGGAETQYF,TGTGCCAGCAGTACGACCGGGGGGGCCGAGACCCAGTACTTC
TRBD1,TRBV5-1,many,TRBJ2-1,CASSLGQDDEQFF,TGCGCCAGCAGCCTGGGACAGGACGATGAGCAGTTCTTC